Ten or more counts support the clone carrying this T cell receptor beta chain. Its antigen remains unknown. This record comes from a study of T-cell reconstitution after alpha-beta-depleted transplantation in children. Findings and caveats of the study: The study traced high day-60 TCRbeta diversity in some patients to surviving recipient T cells and thymic progenitors. Approximately two months post-transplant, alpha-beta T cells reportedly originated from several hundred expanded graft clones.

Germline CDR1 SQVTM, CDR2 ANQGSEA. V was trimmed by 3 bases and J by 3 bases, leaving 5 bases between them. The CDR3 covers 12 residues. Molecular barcoding with unique molecular identifiers was used for the TCRbeta library. TCRdb passed the PCR reads through MiXCR, listing each CDR3 protein once. The sample records approximately 800,000 distinct CDR3 sequences, less than 20% being singletons. The sample here was PBMCs, mostly from graft donor cells, taken 360 days after TCRalphabeta/CD19-depleted stem cell transplant. V is TRBV29-1 and J is TRBJ2-2; no reliable D call. This clonotype was sampled from a male patient aged 10 to 17 who had a stem cell transplant for acute lymphoblastic leukemia, so the T cells may come from the graft donor. Here the CDR3 DNA reads TGCAGCGTTGACGGATACACCGGGGAGCTGTTTTTT. It codes for CSVDGYTGELFF.